This TCR beta chain appears in the sequencing data of a study of neurological immune-mediated disorders. Overall study findings and caveats: None of the CDR3 amino acid sequences of expanded clones were shared across subjects, and this suggested private repertoires in all groups.

This clonotype was observed at least ten times. Its antigen is not identified. TCRdb passed the 5' RACE reads through MiXCR, listing each CDR3 protein once. The sample holds about 55,000 distinct CDR3 sequences, around 3.6% seen once. PBMCs stored at -80 C, 2 million in total, were the source of the unsorted libraries. The sequence derives from a man aged 25-40 years with multiple sclerosis. The sequencing sample was made of PBMCs.

The CDR3 loop is CASSSPERGDNEQFF. In nucleotides, the CDR3 is TGTGCCAGCAGCTCTCCCGAGCGGGGGGACAATGAGCAGTTCTTC. The genes are TRBV7-8 and TRBJ2-1; 9 positions match TRBD2. The CDR3 covers 15 residues. The V gene end was trimmed by 4 bases and the J gene end by 5 bases; junction bases not matched to a gene: 6. Germline values: CDR1 SGHVS, CDR2 FQNEAQ.